The T cell receptor beta chain described here comes from a study of blood T cell repertoires in COVID-19. Participants were aged roughly 18 to 90 years, lived in about 26 US areas, and enrolled virtually. Recovered status applied to Cohort 3 donors who had two consecutive negative PCRs. It also applied to those with clearance or with symptom resolution. In the study's own analysis: From reference gene primer amplification, estimates of nucleated cell counts were derived. Profiling relied on immunoSEQ multiplex PCR, and the TCRdb table lists in-frame clones only, not all of them. V and J calls and clone size are copied from that table; D and trimming were computed from the DNA. The sample includes 400,000 to 500,000 clones, around 87% of them seen just once. Worth noting for this clone: One end of the junction varies from germline; a read error may be responsible.

The specimen sequenced was PBMCs or T cells enriched from blood (not recorded which). This sequence was found in a woman in her forties who had recovered from COVID-19.

The CDR3 nucleotides are TGTGCCAGCATGGGCAATGGGCAGTTCTTC. It is translated as CASMGNGQFF. The V call is TRBV7-9, the J call TRBJ2-1, with unresolved D. Germline CDR1 SEHNR, CDR2 FQNEAQ (reference sequence). CDR3 length equals 10 residues.